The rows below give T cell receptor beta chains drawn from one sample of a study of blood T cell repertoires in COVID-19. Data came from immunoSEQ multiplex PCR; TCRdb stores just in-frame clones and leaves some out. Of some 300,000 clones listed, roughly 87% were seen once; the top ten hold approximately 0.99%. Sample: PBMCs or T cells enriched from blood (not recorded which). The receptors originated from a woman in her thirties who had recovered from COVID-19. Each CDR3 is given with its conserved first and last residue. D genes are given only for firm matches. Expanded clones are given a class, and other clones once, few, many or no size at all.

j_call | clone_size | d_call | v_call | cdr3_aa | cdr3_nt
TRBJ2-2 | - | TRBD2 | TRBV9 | CASSVALAGASNTGELFF | TGTGCCAGCAGCGTAGCGCTAGCGGGGGCCTCGAACACCGGGGAGCTGTTTTTT
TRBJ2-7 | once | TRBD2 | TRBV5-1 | CASRPSGPSSYEQYF | TGCGCCAGCAGACCTAGCGGGCCCAGCTCCTACGAGCAGTACTTC
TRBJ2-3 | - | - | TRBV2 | CASSEAISSTDTQYF | TGTGCCAGCAGTGAAGCTATTTCTAGCACAGATACGCAGTATTTT
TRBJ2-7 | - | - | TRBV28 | CASSSPGGREKYEQYF | TGTGCCAGCAGTTCCCCCGGTGGAAGGGAGAAATACGAGCAGTACTTC
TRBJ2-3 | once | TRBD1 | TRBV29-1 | CSVEVGQGALDTQYF | TGCAGCGTTGAAGTGGGACAGGGGGCATTAGATACGCAGTATTTT
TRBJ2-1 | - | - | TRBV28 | CASSTPRVGEDYNEQFF | TGTGCCAGCAGCACCCCGCGGGTAGGGGAGGACTACAATGAGCAGTTCTTC
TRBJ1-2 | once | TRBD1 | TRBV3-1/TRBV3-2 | CASRGPGALYGYTF | TGTGCCTCCAGGGGGCCAGGGGCCCTCTATGGCTACACCTTC
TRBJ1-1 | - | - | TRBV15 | CATSRDGQGLNTEAFF | TGTGCCACCAGCAGAGATGGGCAGGGGCTCAACACTGAAGCTTTCTTT
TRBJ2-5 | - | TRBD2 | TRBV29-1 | CSVATGTSGGARETQYF | TGCAGCGTTGCTACCGGGACTAGCGGGGGGGCACGGGAGACCCAGTACTTC
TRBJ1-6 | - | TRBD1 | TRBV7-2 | CASSYGPGQVSPLHF | TGTGCCAGCAGCTACGGACCGGGACAGGTTTCACCCCTCCACTTT
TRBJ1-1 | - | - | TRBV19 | CASSIGPGPMNTEAFF | TGTGCCAGTAGTATTGGACCAGGGCCCATGAACACTGAAGCTTTCTTT
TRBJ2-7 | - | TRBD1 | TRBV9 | CASSVGGTAYEQYF | TGTGCCAGCAGCGTAGGTGGGACAGCCTACGAGCAGTACTTC
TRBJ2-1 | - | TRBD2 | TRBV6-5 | CASLAGAYNEQFF | TGTGCCAGCCTAGCGGGGGCCTACAATGAGCAGTTCTTC
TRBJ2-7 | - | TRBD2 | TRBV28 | CASSGGPVLGSYEQYF | TGTGCCAGCTCGGGGGGGCCGGTACTCGGCTCCTACGAGCAGTACTTC
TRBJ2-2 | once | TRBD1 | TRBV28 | CASSLWGDRGFSGELFF | TGTGCCAGCAGTTTATGGGGGGACAGGGGTTTTTCCGGGGAGCTGTTTTTT
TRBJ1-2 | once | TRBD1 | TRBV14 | CASSHRSGQPGYGYTF | TGTGCCAGCAGCCATCGATCGGGACAGCCTGGGTATGGCTACACCTTC
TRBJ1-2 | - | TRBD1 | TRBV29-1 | CSVAGQLTNYGYTF | TGCAGCGTTGCGGGACAGCTAACTAACTATGGCTACACCTTC
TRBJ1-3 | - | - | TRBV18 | CASSRTAFSGNTIYF | TGTGCCAGCTCCCGGACAGCCTTCTCTGGAAACACCATATATTTT
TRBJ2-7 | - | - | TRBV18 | CASSPNWGVHEQYF | TGTGCCAGCTCACCTAATTGGGGGGTCCACGAGCAGTACTTC
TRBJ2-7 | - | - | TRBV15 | CATSRGRNEQYF | TGTGCCACCAGCAGAGGGAGGAACGAGCAGTACTTC